Listed here are 2 T cell receptor beta chains from one sample, sequenced in a study of post-analysis software for immune sequencing data. The study, taken as a whole, reports: Several TRBV segments (TRBV5-6, TRBV5-1 and TRBV20-1 among them) occurred more frequently in patients than in controls.

For these receptors, no antigen is known. Unique molecular identifiers were present in the TCR beta cDNA libraries. MiXCR, run by TCRdb on the PCR reads, gives a single entry per CDR3 protein. Of over 700,000 distinct CDR3 sequences listed, roughly 27% were seen once; the top ten hold 0.55% to 0.65%. Sequencing was done on a sample of blood. The receptors derive from a girl aged 5-17 years with multiple sclerosis.

This chain's CDR3 is CASSFRTSNEQYF. CDR3 sequence (DNA): TGTGCCAGCAGTTTCCGGACTAGCAATGAGCAGTACTTC. The rearrangement links TRBV27 to TRBJ2-7, with TRBD2 matching over 8 bases. The CDR3 extends over 13 amino acids. The junction had 5 bases not matched to a gene; V was cut back by 3 bases and J by 7 bases. Germline V CDR1 and CDR2: MNHEY, SMNVEV (reference sequence).

The rearrangement links TRBV6-5 to TRBJ2-3, with a weak D call TRBD2 (5 bases). CDR1 MNHEY and CDR2 SVGAGI come from the germline V gene. This CDR3 contains 14 residues. Trimming took 5 bases from V and 9 from J, leaving 18 bases between them. The CDR3 DNA reads as TGTGCCAGCAGTAAATCACACCGGACTGGGACGCAGTATTTT. Amino acid sequence: CASSKSHRTGTQYF.